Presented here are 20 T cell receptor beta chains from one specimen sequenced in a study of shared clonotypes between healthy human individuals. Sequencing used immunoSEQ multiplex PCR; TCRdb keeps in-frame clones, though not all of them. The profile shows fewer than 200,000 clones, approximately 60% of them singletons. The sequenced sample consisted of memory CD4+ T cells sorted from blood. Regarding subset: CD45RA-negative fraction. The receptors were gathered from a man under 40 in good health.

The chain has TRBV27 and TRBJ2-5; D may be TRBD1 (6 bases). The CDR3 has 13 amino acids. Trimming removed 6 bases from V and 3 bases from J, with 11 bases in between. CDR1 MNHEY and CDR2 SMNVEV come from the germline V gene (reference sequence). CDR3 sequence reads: CASRQTGEETQYF. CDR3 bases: TGTGCCAGCAGGCAGACAGGAGAAGAGACCCAGTACTTC.

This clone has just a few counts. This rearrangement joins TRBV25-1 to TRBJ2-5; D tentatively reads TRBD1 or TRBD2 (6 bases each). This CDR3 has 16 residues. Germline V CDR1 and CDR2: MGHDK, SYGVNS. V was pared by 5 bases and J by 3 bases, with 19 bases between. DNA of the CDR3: TGTGCCAGCAGTCGAGGCTCCGGGGGCTCCGAAGAGACCCAGTACTTC. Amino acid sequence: CASSRGSGGSEETQYF.

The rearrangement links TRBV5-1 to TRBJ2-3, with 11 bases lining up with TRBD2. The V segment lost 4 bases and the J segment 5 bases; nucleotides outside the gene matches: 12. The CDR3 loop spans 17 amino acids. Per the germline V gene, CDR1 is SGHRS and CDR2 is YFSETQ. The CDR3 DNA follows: TGCGCCAGCAGCCAACTTTCACTAGCGGGAGTGGGAGATACGCAGTATTTT. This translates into CASSQLSLAGVGDTQYF.

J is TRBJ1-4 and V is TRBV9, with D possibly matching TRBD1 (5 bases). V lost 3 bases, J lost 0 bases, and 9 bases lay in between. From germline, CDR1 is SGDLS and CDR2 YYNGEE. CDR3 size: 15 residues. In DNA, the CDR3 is TGTGCCAGCAGCGATGGGGGGACAACTAATGAAAAACTGTTTTTT. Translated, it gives CASSDGGTTNEKLFF. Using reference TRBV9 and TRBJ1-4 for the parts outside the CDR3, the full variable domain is DSGVTQTPKHLITATGQRVTLRCSPRSGDLSVYWYQQSLDQGLQFLIQYYNGEERAKGNILERFSAQQFPDLHSELNLSSLELGDSALYFCASSDGGTTNEKLFFGSGTQLSVL.

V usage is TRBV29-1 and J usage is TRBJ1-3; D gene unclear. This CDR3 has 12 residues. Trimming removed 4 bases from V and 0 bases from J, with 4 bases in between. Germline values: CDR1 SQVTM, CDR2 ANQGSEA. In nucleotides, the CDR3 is TGCAGCGTTGCTCTCTCTGGAAACACCATATATTTT. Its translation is CSVALSGNTIYF.

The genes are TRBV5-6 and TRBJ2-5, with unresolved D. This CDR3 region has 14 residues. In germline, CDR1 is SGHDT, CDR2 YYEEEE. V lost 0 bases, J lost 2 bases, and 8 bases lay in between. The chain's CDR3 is CASSLGPTQETQYF. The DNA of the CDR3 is TGTGCCAGCAGCTTGGGCCCGACACAAGAGACCCAGTACTTC.

Here the CDR3 reads CASSSRTGGNNQPQHF. DNA of the CDR3: TGTGCCAGCAGCTCCCGGACAGGGGGCAACAATCAGCCCCAGCATTTT. This chain joins TRBV28 and TRBJ1-5, with 11 bases that match TRBD1. The CDR3 consists of 16 residues. With 6 bases clipped from V and 3 bases from J, the junction kept 7 bases outside the gene matches. Germline values: CDR1 MDHEN, CDR2 SYDVKM.

This CDR3 is CASSLGGAHYEQYF. CDR3 sequence (DNA): TGTGCCAGCAGTTTGGGGGGGGCTCACTACGAGCAGTACTTC. The rearrangement joins TRBV28 to TRBJ2-7; tentative D call: TRBD2 (7 bases). Germline V gene data show CDR1 as MDHEN and CDR2 as SYDVKM. This CDR3 is 14 amino acids long. Trimming removed 3 bases from V and 3 bases from J, with 12 bases in between.

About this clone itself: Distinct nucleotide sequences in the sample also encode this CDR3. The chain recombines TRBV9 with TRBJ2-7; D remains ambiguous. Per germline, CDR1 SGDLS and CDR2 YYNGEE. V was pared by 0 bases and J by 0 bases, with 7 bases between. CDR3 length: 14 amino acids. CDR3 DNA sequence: TGTGCCAGCAGCGTAGGCTCCTCCTCCTACGAGCAGTACTTC. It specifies CASSVGSSSYEQYF.

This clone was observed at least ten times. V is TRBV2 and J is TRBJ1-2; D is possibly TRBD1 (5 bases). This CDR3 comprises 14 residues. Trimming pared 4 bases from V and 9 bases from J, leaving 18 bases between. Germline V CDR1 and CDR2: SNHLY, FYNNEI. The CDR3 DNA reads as TGTGCCAGCAGTGGGGCAGCCGGGGACTTTAGCTACACCTTC. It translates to CASSGAAGDFSYTF.

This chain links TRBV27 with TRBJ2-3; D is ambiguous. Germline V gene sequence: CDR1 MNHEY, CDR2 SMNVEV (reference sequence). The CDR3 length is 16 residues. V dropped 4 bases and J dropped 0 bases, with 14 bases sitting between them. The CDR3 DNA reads TGTGCCAGCAGTTCCGACTTTGGTCTAAGCACAGATACGCAGTATTTT. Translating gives CASSSDFGLSTDTQYF.

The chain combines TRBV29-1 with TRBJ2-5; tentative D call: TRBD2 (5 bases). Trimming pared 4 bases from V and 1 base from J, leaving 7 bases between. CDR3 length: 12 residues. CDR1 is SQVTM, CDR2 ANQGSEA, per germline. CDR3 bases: TGCAGCGTTGGGGCGGGCCAAGAGACCCAGTACTTC. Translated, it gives CSVGAGQETQYF. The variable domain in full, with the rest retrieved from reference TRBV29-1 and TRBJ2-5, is SAVISQKPSRDICQRGTSLTIQCQVDSQVTMMFWYRQQPGQSLTLIATANQGSEATYESGFVIDKFPISRPNLTFSTLTVSNMSPEDSSIYLCSVGAGQETQYFGPGTRLLVL.

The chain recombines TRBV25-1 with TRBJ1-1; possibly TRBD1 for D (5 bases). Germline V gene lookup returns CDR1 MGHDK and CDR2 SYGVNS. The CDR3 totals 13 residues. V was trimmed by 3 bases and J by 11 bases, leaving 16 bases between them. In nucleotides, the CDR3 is TGTGCCAGCAGTGAGACTCCCGAACGGGGGGCTTTCTTT. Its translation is CASSETPERGAFF.

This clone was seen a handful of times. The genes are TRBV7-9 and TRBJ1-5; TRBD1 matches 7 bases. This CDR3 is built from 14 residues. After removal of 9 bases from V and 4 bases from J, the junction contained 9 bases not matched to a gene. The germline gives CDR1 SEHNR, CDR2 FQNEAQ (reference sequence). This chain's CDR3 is CASSGTAGNQPQHF. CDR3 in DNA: TGTGCCAGTTCAGGGACAGCGGGGAATCAGCCCCAGCATTTT. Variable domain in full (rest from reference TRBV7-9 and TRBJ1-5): DTGVSQNPRHKITKRGQNVTFRCDPISEHNRLYWYRQTLGQGPEFLTYFQNEAQLEKSRLLSDRFSAERPKGSFSTLEIQRTEQGDSAMYLCASSGTAGNQPQHFGDGTRLSIL.

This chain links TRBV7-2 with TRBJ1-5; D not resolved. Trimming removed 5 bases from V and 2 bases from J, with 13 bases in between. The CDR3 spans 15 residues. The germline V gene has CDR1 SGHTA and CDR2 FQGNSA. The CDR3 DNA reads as TGTGCCAGCAGCACGACCGTTAGCGGCAATCAGCCCCAGCATTTT. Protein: CASSTTVSGNQPQHF.

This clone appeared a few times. CDR3 amino acids: CAISATSGSYNEQFF. The CDR3 DNA sequence: TGTGCCATCAGTGCCACTAGCGGGAGCTACAATGAGCAGTTCTTC. V gene TRBV10-3 combines with J gene TRBJ2-1, with TRBD2 identical over 11 bases. Germline assignment: CDR1 ENHRY and CDR2 SYGVKD. The CDR3 consists of 15 residues. V was pared by 4 bases and J by 3 bases, with 2 bases of the junction left unmatched.

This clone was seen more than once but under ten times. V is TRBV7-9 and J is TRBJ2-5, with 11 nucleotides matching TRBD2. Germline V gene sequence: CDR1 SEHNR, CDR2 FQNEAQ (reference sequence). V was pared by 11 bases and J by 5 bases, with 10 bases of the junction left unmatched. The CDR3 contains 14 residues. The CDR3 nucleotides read TGTGCCGTAGCGGGAGGGAGTTTTGTTGAGACCCAGTACTTC. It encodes CAVAGGSFVETQYF.

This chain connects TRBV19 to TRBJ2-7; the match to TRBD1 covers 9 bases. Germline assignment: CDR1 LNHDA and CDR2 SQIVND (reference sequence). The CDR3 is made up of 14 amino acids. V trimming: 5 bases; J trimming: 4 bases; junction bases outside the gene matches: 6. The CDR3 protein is CASSGGTGWYEQYF. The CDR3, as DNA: TGTGCCAGTAGTGGCGGGACAGGGTGGTACGAGCAGTACTTC.

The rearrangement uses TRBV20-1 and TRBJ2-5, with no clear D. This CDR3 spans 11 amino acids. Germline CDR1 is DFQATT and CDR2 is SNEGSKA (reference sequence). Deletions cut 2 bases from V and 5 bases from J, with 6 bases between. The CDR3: CSARLGETQYF. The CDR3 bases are TGCAGTGCTAGACTCGGGGAGACCCAGTACTTC.

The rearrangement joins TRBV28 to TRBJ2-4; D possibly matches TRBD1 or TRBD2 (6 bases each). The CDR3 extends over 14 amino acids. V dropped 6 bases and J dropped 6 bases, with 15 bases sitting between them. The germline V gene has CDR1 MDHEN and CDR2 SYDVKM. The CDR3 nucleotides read TGTGCCAGCAGGTCTGGGGGGCAGGGAAACATTCAGTACTTC. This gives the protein CASRSGGQGNIQYF.